The clone carrying this T cell receptor beta chain has only a few counts. This entry comes from a study of T-cell reconstitution after alpha-beta-depleted transplantation in children. The authors prepared the TCRbeta library with unique molecular identifiers. MiXCR, run by TCRdb on the PCR reads, gives a single entry per CDR3 protein. The table shows about 500,000 distinct CDR3 sequences, with around a third occurring only once. The CDR3 contains 16 residues. Between the trimmed V and J ends, which lost 0 bases and 0 bases, there was a span of 12 bases. Germline values: CDR1 SEHNR, CDR2 FQNEAQ (reference sequence).

Sequences were derived from PBMCs from the stem cell graft donor, sampled from the stem cell graft. The receptor comes from a human donor who donated a stem cell graft to a child with aplastic anemia. V gene TRBV7-9 combines with J gene TRBJ2-7, with D perhaps matching TRBD1 (5 bases). The chain's CDR3 is CASSLAPTASSYEQYF. CDR3 in DNA: TGTGCCAGCAGCTTAGCGCCGACAGCCAGCTCCTACGAGCAGTACTTC.